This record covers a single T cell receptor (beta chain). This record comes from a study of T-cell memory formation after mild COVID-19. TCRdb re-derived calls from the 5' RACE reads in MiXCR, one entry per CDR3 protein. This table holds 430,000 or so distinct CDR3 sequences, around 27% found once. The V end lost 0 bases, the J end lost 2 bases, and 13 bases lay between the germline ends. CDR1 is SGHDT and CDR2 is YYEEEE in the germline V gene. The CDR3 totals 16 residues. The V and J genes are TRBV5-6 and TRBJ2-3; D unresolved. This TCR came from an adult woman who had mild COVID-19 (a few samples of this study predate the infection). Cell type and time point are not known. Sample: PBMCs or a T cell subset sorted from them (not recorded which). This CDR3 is CASSLDGRSPTDTQYF. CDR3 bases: TGTGCCAGCAGCTTGGATGGTCGGAGTCCCACAGATACGCAGTATTTT. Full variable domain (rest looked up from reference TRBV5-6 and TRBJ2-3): DAGVTQSPTHLIKTRGQQVTLRCSPKSGHDTVSWYQQALGQGPQFIFQYYEEEERQRGNFPDRFSGHQFPNYSSELNVNALLLGDSALYLCASSLDGRSPTDTQYFGPGTRLTVL.